Following are 9 T cell receptor beta chains from one sample sequenced in a study of glioma-infiltrating T cells. Amplification of TCR alpha and beta CDR3 regions from RNA used iRepertoire nested multiplex PCR. TCRdb re-called the multiplex PCR reads with MiXCR, one entry per CDR3 protein. The table includes some 18,000 distinct CDR3 sequences, about three fifths detected once. Sequencing was performed on glioma tissue, nonneoplastic brain tissue, or PBMCs (not recorded which). The receptors were sampled from a human donor with low-grade glioma or glioblastoma, undergoing nonglioma brain surgery, or in good health (not recorded which).

V gene TRBV7-2 combines with J gene TRBJ1-5, with a possible D match to TRBD1 (5 bases). The V and J ends lost 5 bases and 7 bases respectively, with 18 bases between them. Germline V CDR1 and CDR2: SGHTA, FQGNSA. This CDR3 is 15 amino acids long. CDR3 amino acids: CASSLTVRDAQPQHF. CDR3 bases: TGTGCCAGCAGCCTAACCGTCAGGGACGCCCAGCCCCAGCATTTT.

The J gene is TRBJ1-1, the V gene TRBV20-1; TRBD1 might be the D (5 bases). Germline lookup yields CDR1 DFQATT and CDR2 SNEGSKA (reference sequence). The CDR3 spans 16 residues. The V end lost 0 bases, the J end lost 3 bases, and 17 bases lay between the germline ends. The DNA of the CDR3 is TGCAGTGCTAGAGATCGCCAGGGAGTGAGGGACACTGAAGCTTTCTTT. Translated: CSARDRQGVRDTEAFF.

The chain recombines TRBV12-3 or TRBV12-4 with TRBJ2-7, with 7 bases fitting TRBD1. V lost 5 bases and J lost 4; bases outside the gene matches: 8. The CDR3 consists of 14 residues. The CDR3 sequence: CASSMTGLGYEQYF. Here the CDR3 DNA reads TGTGCCAGCAGTATGACAGGGTTAGGATACGAGCAGTACTTC.

This clonotype was found a few times. CDR3 DNA sequence: TGTGCCAGCAGCGCCCCTGAAGCTTTCTTT. It codes for CASSAPEAFF. The chain couples TRBV7-9 to TRBJ1-1; the D is unclear. The CDR3 is 10 residues long. Germline V gene sequence: CDR1 SEHNR, CDR2 FQNEAQ (reference sequence). The germline V and J ends were trimmed by 5 bases and 6 bases, with 4 bases remaining between them.

About this clonotype itself: This may arise from a read error, as a much more abundant clone is one base away. The V and J genes are TRBV4-1 and TRBJ1-1; 8 nucleotides line up with TRBD1. This CDR3 comprises 17 residues. Germline trimming cut 2 bases from V and 1 base from J; bases unmatched to any gene: 9. The germline CDR1 and CDR2 sequences are MGHRA and YSYEKL. This CDR3 is CASSQYTSGQENTEAFF. Here the CDR3 DNA reads TGCGCCAGCAGCCAATACACCTCGGGACAGGAGAACACTGAAGCTTTCTTT.

The rearrangement joins TRBV6-1 to TRBJ1-1; TRBD1 is a possible D gene (6 bases). The CDR3 runs to 15 residues. The germline CDR1 and CDR2 sequences are MNHNS and SASEGT. Trimming removed 5 bases from V and 11 bases from J, with 24 bases in between. The CDR3 region is CASSRKQGGTWTAFF. CDR3 nucleotides: TGTGCCAGCAGTCGAAAACAGGGCGGTACCTGGACGGCTTTCTTT.

As DNA, the CDR3 is TGTGCCAGCAGTTACTCGGGACAGCCAGTATGGAATGAGCAGTTCTTC. Translation gives CASSYSGQPVWNEQFF. The chain uses TRBV6-5 and TRBJ2-1; 7 positions match TRBD1. The germline V gene encodes CDR1 MNHEY and CDR2 SVGAGI. The CDR3 length is 16 residues. V dropped 0 bases and J dropped 7; count of bases not matched to a gene: 9.

The chain combines TRBV6-5 with TRBJ2-7, with 8 bases lining up with TRBD1. CDR3 length equals 13 residues. J was trimmed by 7 bases and V by 0 bases; bases with no gene match: 2. The germline CDR1 and CDR2 sequences are MNHEY and SVGAGI. The CDR3 here is CASSYSWTGEQYF. The CDR3 bases are TGTGCCAGCAGTTACTCTTGGACAGGGGAGCAGTACTTC.

The CDR3 loop reads CASGLRDQPQHF. The CDR3 nucleotides are TGTGCTAGTGGTTTGAGGGATCAGCCCCAGCATTTT. The genes are TRBV12-5 and TRBJ1-5; D ambiguous. The CDR3 is 12 amino acids. Per the germline V gene, CDR1 is LGHNT and CDR2 is FRNRAP. V was trimmed by 2 bases and J by 5 bases, leaving 4 bases between them.